These 4 T cell receptor beta chains originate from one sample sequenced in a study of control samples from healthy donors and cancer patients. Clones were sequenced by immunoSEQ multiplex PCR, and TCRdb holds only the in-frame ones, with some missing. This sample has about 160,000 clones, with over 85% found just once. The material sequenced was blood. The receptors here all came from a man between 18 and 29 years old in good health.

The V gene is TRBV12-3 or TRBV12-4, the J gene TRBJ2-5, with TRBD1 matching 7 bases. J was trimmed by 4 bases and V by 5 bases; bases with no gene match: 1. The CDR3 spans 12 residues. For the CDR3, the DNA is TGTGCCAGCAGTGGGGACAGAGAGACCCAGTACTTC. This sequence encodes CASSGDRETQYF.

The chain is built from TRBV9 and TRBJ2-7; D call uncertain. Between the trimmed V and J ends, which lost 0 bases and 4 bases, there was a span of 11 bases. Germline V gene lookup returns CDR1 SGDLS and CDR2 YYNGEE. CDR3 length: 14 amino acids. The CDR3 protein is CASSVGSTRYEQYF. The CDR3 DNA is TGTGCCAGCAGCGTAGGATCGACGAGGTACGAGCAGTACTTC.

This sequence joins TRBV6-6 and TRBJ1-5; D is uncertain. This CDR3 is 17 amino acids long. The V and J ends lost 5 bases and 1 base respectively, with 18 bases between them. Germline values: CDR1 MNHNY, CDR2 SVGAGI (reference sequence). The CDR3 here is CASSPGSPSPSNQPQHF. CDR3 nucleotide sequence: TGTGCCAGCAGTCCCGGGTCTCCTTCGCCCAGCAATCAGCCCCAGCATTTT.

This chain links TRBV4-3 with TRBJ2-7; D remains unclear. The CDR3 sequence is 13 residues long. V lost 0 bases and J lost 5, with 8 bases in between. Germline V gene lookup returns CDR1 LGHNA and CDR2 YSLEER. The CDR3 is CASSQDLVHEQYF. As DNA, the CDR3 is TGCGCCAGCAGCCAAGATTTAGTCCACGAGCAGTACTTC.